The 16 T cell receptor beta chains in this list originate from one sample, sequenced in a study of beta chain features in type 1 diabetes. Study findings and constraints: TCRB CDR3s from Type 1 diabetes patients were moderately but significantly shorter in all four CD4+ subsets.

Reverse transcribing all isolated RNA meant expressed TCRB transcripts were sequenced. Data came from immunoSEQ multiplex PCR; TCRdb stores just in-frame clones and leaves some out. The data hold about 240,000 clones, with approximately 15% observed a single time. For these receptors, no antigen is known. Sequencing was performed on naive CD4+ T cells from blood. These receptor sequences come from a man aged 25-45 years with type 1 diabetes.

This clone was observed a handful of times. The V and J genes are TRBV2 and TRBJ2-1; 12 nucleotides align to TRBD2. CDR1 SNHLY and CDR2 FYNNEI come from the germline V gene. Germline trimming cut 7 bases from V and 12 bases from J; bases unmatched to any gene: 7. The CDR3 extends over 13 amino acids. The CDR3 region has the DNA TGTGCCAGCACTAGCGGGGGGGCCGCGGGGCAGTTCTTC. Amino acid sequence: CASTSGGAAGQFF. Full variable domain (missing parts from reference TRBV2 and TRBJ2-1): EPEVTQTPSHQVTQMGQEVILRCVPISNHLYFYWYRQILGQKVEFLVSFYNNEISEKSEIFDDQFSVERPDGSNFTLKIRSTKLEDSAMYFCASTSGGAAGQFFGPGTRLTVL.

The DNA of the CDR3 is TGTGCCAGTAGCGAGACAGGGGGCGCCGGGACCCAGTACTTC. This sequence encodes CASSETGGAGTQYF. The V and J genes are TRBV19 and TRBJ2-5; TRBD1 matches at 10 bases. The CDR3 runs 14 residues. Trimming took 6 bases from V and 7 from J; bases not matched to a gene: 8. Germline-derived CDR1 and CDR2 are LNHDA and SQIVND (reference sequence).

This chain uses TRBV18 with TRBJ2-1; no clear D gene. V was clipped by 3 bases and J by 4 bases, with 10 bases between them. The germline CDR1 and CDR2 sequences are KGHSH and LQKENI. The CDR3 is made up of 14 amino acids. CDR3 DNA sequence: TGTGCCAGCTCACCGTCCTCAGGTTACAATGAGCAGTTCTTC. This translates into CASSPSSGYNEQFF.

The chain is built from TRBV6-5 and TRBJ2-2; D is possibly TRBD2 (5 bases). V dropped 6 bases and J dropped 5 bases, with 10 bases sitting between them. Germline lookup yields CDR1 MNHEY and CDR2 SVGAGI. The CDR3 runs 13 residues. CDR3 amino acids: CASRFPGTGELFF. The CDR3 DNA reads TGTGCCAGCAGATTCCCGGGGACCGGGGAGCTGTTTTTT.

This clone appeared a few times. DNA for the CDR3: TGTGCCAGCAGAGTACAGGGGGATCATCGGACCCAGTACTTC. Translation gives CASRVQGDHRTQYF. This rearrangement joins TRBV6-6 to TRBJ2-5; 8 bases align to TRBD1. Per the germline V gene, CDR1 is MNHNY and CDR2 is SVGAGI (reference sequence). The V segment lost 6 bases and the J segment 7 bases; nucleotides outside the gene matches: 10. The CDR3 runs to 14 residues.

The chain combines TRBV30 with TRBJ2-2, with D tentatively TRBD1 (5 bases). Trimming cost V 3 bases and J 1 base, with 9 bases left between them. CDR3 length equals 14 residues. CDR1 and CDR2 from the germline V gene are GTSNPN and SVGIG (reference sequence). The CDR3 nucleotides are TGTGCCTGGAGAGGCGGACAGAACACCGGGGAGCTGTTTTTT. Its protein product is CAWRGGQNTGELFF.

The chain joins TRBV5-1 to TRBJ2-7; 9 bases line up with TRBD2. V gave up 4 bases and J gave up 4 bases; unmatched junction bases: 6. The CDR3 totals 14 residues. Germline V gene data show CDR1 as SGHRS and CDR2 as YFSETQ. For the CDR3, the DNA is TGCGCCAGCAGCCCGCGGGAGGGCCAGTACGAGCAGTACTTC. Protein sequence: CASSPREGQYEQYF.

The chain couples TRBV18 to TRBJ2-7, with TRBD1 matching over 9 bases. The V and J ends lost 3 bases and 0 bases, in that order; junction bases with no gene match: 6. This CDR3 comprises 16 residues. In germline, CDR1 is KGHSH, CDR2 LQKENI. CDR3 in DNA: TGTGCCAGCTCACCGATTGGGACAGGGATCTCCTACGAGCAGTACTTC. Its translation: CASSPIGTGISYEQYF.

V is TRBV6-5 and J is TRBJ1-1, with TRBD1 identical over 8 bases. CDR1 is MNHEY and CDR2 is SVGAGI in the germline V gene. The V segment lost 3 bases and the J segment 8 bases; nucleotides outside the gene matches: 8. This CDR3 is built from 14 residues. CDR3 coding DNA: TGTGCCAGCAGTTATGGACAGGGTTCTTCCGAAGCTTTCTTT. Translating gives CASSYGQGSSEAFF.

This clone turned up a few times. This chain joins TRBV21-1 and TRBJ1-1; the D call in the table, TRBD1, was not verified against the DNA. TRBV21-1 is classified as a pseudogene. This CDR3 has 12 amino acids. For the CDR3, the DNA is TGTGCCAGCAGCAAAGAGGGGTTCGGGGCTTTCTTT. It specifies CASSKEGFGAFF.

The V call is TRBV7-9, the J call TRBJ2-7, with 7 nucleotides matching TRBD2. With 4 bases clipped from V and 6 bases from J, the junction kept 9 bases outside the gene matches. There are 14 residues in the CDR3. Germline CDR1 SEHNR, CDR2 FQNEAQ (reference sequence). The CDR3 sequence is CASSSSGGGGEQYF. CDR3 sequence (DNA): TGTGCCAGCAGCTCCAGCGGTGGCGGGGGCGAGCAGTACTTC.

V is TRBV18 and J is TRBJ2-2; TRBD2 matches at 11 bases. J was trimmed by 1 base and V by 4 bases; bases with no gene match: 2. This CDR3 is built from 16 residues. Germline lookup yields CDR1 KGHSH and CDR2 LQKENI. For the CDR3, the DNA is TGTGCCAGCTCACTGACTAGCGGGGAGAACACCGGGGAGCTGTTTTTT. It codes for CASSLTSGENTGELFF.

This clone was found a few times. The chain is built from TRBV25-1 and TRBJ2-3, with 9 bases identical to TRBD2. Germline V gives CDR1 MGHDK, CDR2 SYGVNS. The J segment lost 0 bases and the V segment lost 3 bases, leaving 10 bases of the junction unmatched. The CDR3 sequence is 18 residues long. CDR3 sequence: CASSEFGTSRRSTDTQYF. CDR3 coding DNA: TGTGCCAGCAGTGAGTTCGGGACTAGCAGGCGGAGCACAGATACGCAGTATTTT.

The chain recombines TRBV14 with TRBJ2-1; maybe TRBD2 (6 bases). CDR3 size: 14 residues. V lost 0 bases to trimming and J lost 9 bases, with 12 bases between them. Germline CDR1 reads SGHDN; CDR2 reads FVKESK. The CDR3 spells CASSQDNLASEQFF. The CDR3, as DNA: TGTGCCAGCAGCCAAGACAACCTAGCGAGTGAGCAGTTCTTC.

This clone was detected only a few times. The gene calls are TRBV2 and TRBJ2-3; D possibly corresponds to TRBD2 (6 bases). V lost 7 bases, J lost 0 bases, and 14 bases lay in between. CDR3 length: 15 amino acids. From germline, CDR1 is SNHLY and CDR2 FYNNEI. CDR3 sequence (DNA): TGTGCCAGCACCAGCCAGGGACTCAGCACAGATACGCAGTATTTT. This sequence encodes CASTSQGLSTDTQYF.

The sample holds a few counts of this clone. The rearrangement joins TRBV5-4 to TRBJ2-5, with 8 bases identical to TRBD2. The CDR3 runs to 15 residues. V shed 3 bases, J shed 4 bases, and the junction held 8 bases outside the gene matches. Germline V gene sequence: CDR1 SGHNT, CDR2 YYREEE (reference sequence). CDR3: CASSSGGQGGETQYF. The CDR3 DNA follows: TGTGCCAGCAGCTCGGGGGGGCAGGGAGGAGAGACCCAGTACTTC.